This T cell receptor (beta chain) was found in a study of cytomegalovirus exposure and HLA in healthy donors. Germline V gives CDR1 GTSNPN, CDR2 SVGIG (reference sequence). Unmatched junction bases numbered 8, after V lost 2 bases and J lost 9 bases. This CDR3 spans 15 amino acids. The repertoire was sequenced with immunoSEQ multiplex PCR; TCRdb's copy has only in-frame clones and lacks some. The table has 150,000 to 200,000 clones, 70% to 90% seen once; the top ten hold about 5.8%. This TCR derives from a woman under 40 in good health and CMV-seronegative. Sequences were obtained from PBMCs. V gene TRBV30 combines with J gene TRBJ2-1, with 12 bases matching TRBD2. The CDR3 is CAWSRLAGALGEQFF. The CDR3 coding sequence is TGTGCCTGGAGTCGACTAGCGGGAGCCCTAGGTGAGCAGTTCTTC.